A selection of T cell receptor beta chains follows, all from one sample in a study of T cell repertoires in cytomegalovirus infection. TCRdb analysed the reads with MiXCR anew, one entry per CDR3 protein. The sample holds 500,000 to 600,000 distinct CDR3 sequences; 15% to 20% are singletons and the top ten take more than 20%. Material for sequencing was CD8+ T cells from PBMCs. Every receptor here comes from a human donor in good health (CMV status not recorded). Some clones in this sample may be carry-over from other donors' samples. The CDR3 runs from the conserved cysteine through the conserved F or W. The D gene is left open where the match is weak. Clone sizes are given selectively: once, few, many, or a class where the clone is expanded.

>TRBJ2-7|NA|TRBD1|TRBV19
TGTGCCAGTAGTCGCTCACAGGGGGCAACTGGTGAGCAGTACTTC
CASSRSQGATGEQYF
>TRBJ2-6|few|TRBD1|TRBV29-1
TGCAGCGTTGAAGGGACAGGGAAGCCCCCCAGCTCTGGGGCCAACGTCCTGACTTTC
CSVEGTGKPPSSGANVLTF
>TRBJ1-2|many|NA|TRBV6-6
TGTGCCAGCAGTTACGGGGGGGACACCTATGGCTACACCTTC
CASSYGGDTYGYTF
>TRBJ1-1|few|NA|TRBV14
TGTGCCAGCAGCCATCGTTACACTGAAGCTTTCTTT
CASSHRYTEAFF
>TRBJ1-1|NA|NA|TRBV6-2/TRBV6-3
TGTGCCAGCAGCCCCTCTATCCTGGACACTGAAGCTTTCTTT
CASSPSILDTEAFF
>TRBJ2-7|many|NA|TRBV6-5
TGTGCCAGCAGTTACTCCCTTCCAGGGGTCTACGAGCAGTACTTC
CASSYSLPGVYEQYF
>TRBJ2-2|many|NA|TRBV12-5
TGTGCTAGTGGTTTGGTACAGGTAGGGTTCGCGAACACCGGGGAGCTGTTTTTT
CASGLVQVGFANTGELFF
>TRBJ2-1|few|TRBD2|TRBV24-1
TGTGCCACCAGTGGAGCTAGCGGGAGGGCCTCCATGTACAATGAGCAGTTCTTC
CATSGASGRASMYNEQFF
>TRBJ2-1|many|NA|TRBV27
TGTGCCAGCAAGAGGGGGAGCGTCGATGAGCAGTTCTTC
CASKRGSVDEQFF
>TRBJ1-1|few|NA|TRBV27
TGTGCCAGCAGTTTCAGACAGGCAATGAACACTGAAGCTTTCTTT
CASSFRQAMNTEAFF
>TRBJ2-5|many|TRBD2|TRBV7-6
TGTGCCAGCATGGTGGCGGGGGGGGCAGGAGAGACCCAGTACTTC
CASMVAGGAGETQYF
>TRBJ1-5|many|TRBD1|TRBV25-1
TGTGCCAGCATCCGAAGGTGGCTCCCCTACCCGAACAGGGGCTCCCAGCCCCAGCATTTT
CASIRRWLPYPNRGSQPQHF
>TRBJ1-5|few|TRBD1|TRBV29-1
TGCAGCGTTTTAACAGGGGACAATCAGCCCCAGCATTTT
CSVLTGDNQPQHF
>TRBJ2-2|NA|NA|TRBV27
TGTGCCAGCAGTCGACCGGGCGGCACCGGGGAGCTGTTTTTT
CASSRPGGTGELFF
>TRBJ2-5|many|NA|TRBV7-6
TGTGCCAGCAGCTCCCGGAATCCCCGGGAGACCCAGTACTTC
CASSSRNPRETQYF
>TRBJ2-3|few|NA|TRBV19
TGTGCCAGCCAGGGGTTTACAGATACGCAGTATTTT
CASQGFTDTQYF
>TRBJ2-7|many|NA|TRBV11-2
TGTGCCAGCAGCCCTCTGCCGCAGGGTTCCTACGAGCAGTACTTC
CASSPLPQGSYEQYF
>TRBJ1-1|few|NA|TRBV29-1
TGCAGCGTTGGATCGAATGAAGCTTTCTTT
CSVGSNEAFF
>TRBJ1-2|many|NA|TRBV12-3/TRBV12-4
TGTGCCAGCAGTTCGTCATGGGAGGGCTACACCTTC
CASSSSWEGYTF
>TRBJ2-1|few|NA|TRBV20-1
TGCAGTGCTTACCGCACTGGGAGCTCCTACAATGAGCAGTTCTTC
CSAYRTGSSYNEQFF
>TRBJ2-3|few|TRBD2|TRBV15
TGTGCCACCAGCAGATCGGGGACTAGCGGGCCCCATGCCACAGATACGCAGTATTTT
CATSRSGTSGPHATDTQYF
>TRBJ2-5|many|NA|TRBV7-9
TGTGCCAGCACAGGGGGGGACGGGGAGACCCAGTACTTC
CASTGGDGETQYF
>TRBJ2-7|many|NA|TRBV23-1
TGCGCCAGCAGTCAACGATCCATCTACGAGCAGTACTTC
CASSQRSIYEQYF
>TRBJ2-3|NA|NA|TRBV28
TGTGCCAGCAGTTCTCTCCTCGACACAAACACAGATACGCAGTATTTT
CASSSLLDTNTDTQYF
>TRBJ2-3|few|NA|TRBV20-1
TGCAGTGCTAGACTGGTGGCGGTGGAGTACACGCAGTATTTT
CSARLVAVEYTQYF
>TRBJ1-1|once|NA|TRBV2
TGTGCCAGCAGTGACCAAGGGGTAGCTGAAGCTTTCTTT
CASSDQGVAEAFF
>TRBJ1-2|NA|NA|TRBV10-3
TGTGCCATCAGTGAGAGCGAGGGGAACTATGGCTACACCTTC
CAISESEGNYGYTF
>TRBJ1-4|NA|NA|TRBV9
TGTGCCAGCAGCCTCCGGACGGGAAATGAAAAACTGTTTTTT
CASSLRTGNEKLFF
>TRBJ2-1|NA|TRBD2|TRBV4-1
TGTGCCAGCAGCCAGGAGGCCCGGGGGGATGAGCAGTTCTTC
CASSQEARGDEQFF
>TRBJ2-7|NA|TRBD1|TRBV5-6
TGTGCCAGCACTAGAGTGGGACAGGGCTACGAGCAGTACTTC
CASTRVGQGYEQYF
>TRBJ2-5|many|NA|TRBV6-6
TGTGCCAGCAGGCTTAATGGGGGCCACCAAGAGACCCAGTACTTC
CASRLNGGHQETQYF
>TRBJ1-2|NA|NA|TRBV9
TGTGCCAGCAGCGTAGCTACCGGGACGCAAGCTAACTATGGCTACACCTTC
CASSVATGTQANYGYTF
>TRBJ2-1|NA|TRBD2|TRBV29-1
TGCAGCGTTGAATTCCTAGCGGGTATCTACAATGAGCAGTTCTTC
CSVEFLAGIYNEQFF
>TRBJ1-1|NA|NA|TRBV13
TGTGCCAGCAGCTTGGGGCAGGGTTATTCTTTCTTT
CASSLGQGYSFF
>TRBJ1-5|many|TRBD1|TRBV12-3/TRBV12-4
TGTGCCAGCAGTGCGACAGGGTCTGGTCAGCCCCAGCATTTT
CASSATGSGQPQHF
>TRBJ2-7|many|TRBD1|TRBV6-6
TGTGCCAGCAGTTACCGGGACAGGGCCCACGAGCAGTACTTC
CASSYRDRAHEQYF
>TRBJ2-3|NA|NA|TRBV24-1
TGTGCCACCAGCGGGTTAGTTGTTGACACAGATACGCAGTATTTT
CATSGLVVDTDTQYF
>TRBJ2-7|many|NA|TRBV6-2/TRBV6-3
TGTGCCAGCAGTTACTCGAGAGGCTACGAGCAGTACTTC
CASSYSRGYEQYF
>TRBJ2-1|many|NA|TRBV12-5
TGTGCTAGTAGTACGGGACTCCCCCTCAATGAGCAGTTCTTC
CASSTGLPLNEQFF
>TRBJ2-5|NA|NA|TRBV9
TGTGCCAGCAGCACCGGTGGGAACGCGGGGGCATTGGCTGCAGAGACCCAGTACTTC
CASSTGGNAGALAAETQYF
>TRBJ2-3|NA|NA|TRBV27
TGTGCCAGCAGTGGTGGATTAAGAACAGATACGCAGTATTTT
CASSGGLRTDTQYF
>TRBJ2-7|many|NA|TRBV11-2
TGTGCCAGCAGCTTGGGGGGGCTCCCCTCCTACGAGCAGTACTTC
CASSLGGLPSYEQYF
>TRBJ2-7|many|TRBD1|TRBV27
TGTGCCAGCAGTCCACCACCGGGACAGGGGTGGTACGAGCAGTACTTC
CASSPPPGQGWYEQYF
>TRBJ1-1|many|NA|TRBV11-2
TGTGCCAGCAGCGCGGCGGACACGTCGAACACTGAAGCTTTCTTT
CASSAADTSNTEAFF
>TRBJ2-3|many|TRBD2|TRBV12-3/TRBV12-4
TGTGCCAGCAGTTTAGCGCGGCTAGCGGGGGCAGATACGCAGTATTTT
CASSLARLAGADTQYF